This entry lists 32 T cell receptor beta chains sequenced from one sample in a study of a mutant IDH1 vaccine in newly diagnosed glioma. These TCRs' antigens remain unknown. The repertoire was sequenced with immunoSEQ multiplex PCR; TCRdb's copy has only in-frame clones and lacks some. The sample lists 25,000 to 40,000 clones; about 92% were seen once. Regarding time point: week 47, end of study. Doses of 300 ug of mutant IDH1 20-mer peptide were given with topical imiquimod. The material was PBMCs, obtained from a glioma patient whose treatment included an IDH1 peptide vaccine. The receptor set was obtained from a man in his forties or fifties with glioma.

V usage is TRBV7-3 and J usage is TRBJ2-2; TRBD2 aligns across 11 bases. This CDR3 region has 16 residues. Germline V gives CDR1 SGHTA, CDR2 FQGTGA. Losses at the gene ends were 4 bases for V and 2 bases for J; bases not matched to a gene: 3. The CDR3 DNA reads TGTGCCAGCAGCTCCCGACTAGCGGGAAACACCGGGGAGCTGTTTTTT. This translates into CASSSRLAGNTGELFF.

The CDR3 is CASRASRTQETQYF. CDR3 sequence (DNA): TGTGCCAGCAGGGCGAGTAGGACCCAAGAGACCCAGTACTTC. The rearrangement joins TRBV6-5 to TRBJ2-5; D is uncertain. The CDR3 totals 14 residues. The V gene's germline CDR1 is MNHEY and CDR2 SVGAGI. The ends were cut back, 6 bases at V and 1 base at J, with 12 bases in the middle.

A remark on this clone: Additional DNA sequences in this sample encode the identical CDR3. The chain carries TRBV4-1 and TRBJ2-1; 10 nucleotides agree with TRBD2. V was pared by 3 bases and J by 10 bases, with 21 bases of the junction left unmatched. CDR1 and CDR2 (germline): MGHRA, YSYEKL. The CDR3 is 19 residues long. As DNA, the CDR3 is TGCGCCAGCAGCCAGAATGGGACAGTCGCTAGCGGGGGTCTCAGGGAGCAGTTCTTC. Translating it yields CASSQNGTVASGGLREQFF.

The chain carries TRBV7-3 and TRBJ2-3; 10 bases line up with TRBD2. The CDR3 runs 18 residues. Germline V gene lookup returns CDR1 SGHTA and CDR2 FQGTGA. The ends lost 3 bases at V and 0 bases at J; junction bases unmatched: 9. CDR3 residues: CASSFGWTSGYSTDTQYF. CDR3 DNA: TGTGCCAGCAGCTTTGGTTGGACTAGCGGTTACAGCACAGATACGCAGTATTTT.

This clone has only a few counts. The chain carries TRBV4-2 and TRBJ2-1, with 12 bases fitting TRBD2. The germline gives CDR1 LGHNA, CDR2 YNFKEQ. The CDR3 contains 16 residues. V lost 0 bases and J lost 4; bases outside the gene matches: 1. In nucleotides, the CDR3 is TGTGCCAGCAGCCAAGATGGGACTAGCGGGTACAATGAGCAGTTCTTC. Protein product: CASSQDGTSGYNEQFF.

The CDR3 is CASSPLPRGSSYNEQFF. In DNA, the CDR3 is TGTGCCAGCAGCCCTCTCCCTAGAGGGAGCTCCTACAATGAGCAGTTCTTC. This sequence joins TRBV7-6 and TRBJ2-1; TRBD2 might be the D (5 bases). The germline gives CDR1 SGHVS, CDR2 FNYEAQ. The CDR3 extends over 17 amino acids. Trimming left V 5 bases short and J 0 bases short, with 17 bases between.

This clone was recorded once. The V call is TRBV7-2, the J call TRBJ2-1; 7 bases are shared with TRBD2. Germline V CDR1 and CDR2: SGHTA, FQGNSA. CDR3 length: 14 residues. J gave up 12 bases and V 1 base, and 9 bases lay outside the gene matches. The CDR3 spells CASSLVAGDRGQFF. CDR3 DNA: TGTGCCAGCAGCTTAGTCGCGGGAGATCGGGGGCAGTTCTTC.

This chain uses TRBV7-8 with TRBJ1-1, with D unresolved. Looked up from germline, CDR1 is SGHVS and CDR2 is FQNEAQ. This CDR3 is built from 14 residues. The germline V and J ends were trimmed by 0 bases and 0 bases, with 5 bases remaining between them. CDR3 DNA sequence: TGTGCCAGCAGCTTAGCATCAGTGAACACTGAAGCTTTCTTT. Amino acids: CASSLASVNTEAFF.

Concerning this clone itself: One junction end disagrees with the germline gene, perhaps due to a read error. This chain uses TRBV6-6 with TRBJ1-1; a possible D gene is TRBD1 (5 bases). The CDR3 covers 14 residues. Germline-derived CDR1 and CDR2 are MNHNY and SVGAGI (reference sequence). CDR3 residues: CASSYDLSGGEVFF. CDR3 coding DNA: TGTGCCAGCAGTTACGATCTAAGCGGGGGTGAAGTTTTCTTT.

The chain recombines TRBV7-2 with TRBJ1-4; weak D call: TRBD1 (5 bases). Trimming pared 5 bases from V and 5 bases from J, leaving 15 bases between. CDR3 length: 15 amino acids. CDR1 is SGHTA, CDR2 FQGNSA, per germline. As DNA, the CDR3 is TGTGCCAGCAGCGCAGCAGGGACCGAGAATGAAAAACTGTTTTTT. Amino acid sequence: CASSAAGTENEKLFF.

CDR3 sequence (DNA): TGTGCAAGTCGCTTGCAGGGTGGTAGCAATCAGCCCCAGCATTTT. Its translation is CASRLQGGSNQPQHF. The rearrangement links TRBV12-2 to TRBJ1-5; TRBD1, the table's D call, lacks a check against the DNA. TRBV12-2 is labeled a pseudogene. The CDR3 contains 15 residues.

The chain has TRBV11-2 and TRBJ1-1; TRBD1 might be the D (6 bases). Germline CDR1 SGHAT, CDR2 FQNNGV. This CDR3 spans 13 amino acids. V was pared by 4 bases and J by 3 bases, with 9 bases between. CDR3 sequence: CASSWGADTEAFF. The DNA for the CDR3 is TGTGCCAGCAGCTGGGGGGCGGACACTGAAGCTTTCTTT.

This chain links TRBV5-6 with TRBJ1-2; 9 bases are shared with TRBD1. Germline V gene sequence: CDR1 SGHDT, CDR2 YYEEEE. The CDR3 consists of 15 residues. The junction had 1 base not matched to a gene; V was cut back by 1 base and J by 0 bases. CDR3 in amino acids: CASSLRTGANYGYTF. The CDR3 DNA follows: TGTGCCAGCAGCTTGAGGACAGGGGCTAACTATGGCTACACCTTC.

The rearrangement joins TRBV30 to TRBJ1-5, with D unresolved. V was pared by 5 bases and J by 4 bases, with 12 bases between. This CDR3 region has 13 residues. CDR1 is GTSNPN, CDR2 SVGIG, per germline (reference sequence). CDR3 region: CAWSQSQNQPQHF. The DNA of the CDR3 is TGTGCCTGGTCACAGAGCCAAAATCAGCCCCAGCATTTT. The full variable domain, its missing parts supplied by reference TRBV30 and TRBJ1-5, is SQTIHQWPATLVQPVGSPLSLECTVEGTSNPNLYWYRQAAGRGLQLLFYSVGIGQISSEVPQNLSASRPQDRQFILSSKKLLLSDSGFYLCAWSQSQNQPQHFGDGTRLSIL.

J is TRBJ2-1 and V is TRBV7-2; D is unresolved. The V gene lost 5 bases and the J gene lost 0 bases, with 11 bases spanning the gap. The V gene's germline CDR1 is SGHTA and CDR2 FQGNSA. The length of the CDR3 is 15 residues. Here the CDR3 DNA reads TGTGCCAGCAGCGAGGACCGGTCCTCCTACAATGAGCAGTTCTTC. Translation gives CASSEDRSSYNEQFF.

The chain joins TRBV25-1 to TRBJ2-5, with D uncertain. The DNA end favors TRBJ2-7, so the J call may be wrong. The CDR3 consists of 13 residues. CDR1 and CDR2 (germline): MGHDK, SYGVNS. In DNA, the CDR3 is TGTGCCAGCAGTAATCAGGACTCCTACGAGCAGTACTTC. Translating gives CASSNQDSYEQYF.

This chain links TRBV9 with TRBJ2-4; a possible D gene is TRBD2 (6 bases). This CDR3 has 15 residues. The germline V gene encodes CDR1 SGDLS and CDR2 YYNGEE. Trimming removed 0 bases from V and 2 bases from J, with 9 bases in between. The CDR3: CASSVGEVTKNIQYF. The CDR3 DNA reads TGTGCCAGCAGCGTAGGGGAGGTAACCAAAAACATTCAGTACTTC. The variable domain in full, completed from reference TRBV9 and TRBJ2-4, reads DSGVTQTPKHLITATGQRVTLRCSPRSGDLSVYWYQQSLDQGLQFLIQYYNGEERAKGNILERFSAQQFPDLHSELNLSSLELGDSALYFCASSVGEVTKNIQYFGAGTRLSVL.

This clone was seen a single time. V and J are TRBV11-3 and TRBJ2-2; D remains ambiguous. With 1 base removed from V and 8 bases from J, the gap between germline ends came to 8 bases. The CDR3 sequence is 13 residues long. Germline V lookup: CDR1 SGHNT, CDR2 YENEEA. The CDR3 spells CASSLAAGGELFF. The CDR3 bases are TGTGCCAGCAGCTTAGCGGCCGGAGGGGAGCTGTTTTTT.

The chain joins TRBV6-5 to TRBJ2-2; D unclear. Trimming left V 5 bases short and J 7 bases short, with 8 bases between. This CDR3 is 12 amino acids long. Germline values: CDR1 MNHEY, CDR2 SVGAGI. Here the CDR3 reads CASSRGSGELFF. CDR3 sequence (DNA): TGTGCCAGCAGTCGCGGTAGCGGGGAGCTGTTTTTT.

The chain is built from TRBV27 and TRBJ1-5; 7 bases map to TRBD1. V trimming: 6 bases; J trimming: 5 bases; junction bases outside the gene matches: 4. Germline V gives CDR1 MNHEY, CDR2 SMNVEV (reference sequence). The CDR3 extends over 13 amino acids. This chain's CDR3 is CASRRDRHQPQHF. CDR3 in DNA: TGTGCCAGCAGACGGGACAGACATCAGCCCCAGCATTTT.

J is TRBJ2-7 and V is TRBV5-1; no definite D call. CDR3 length: 12 residues. Germline V gene lookup returns CDR1 SGHRS and CDR2 YFSETQ. V lost 0 bases, J lost 4 bases, and 5 bases lay in between. The CDR3: CASSLDGYEQYF. The CDR3, as DNA: TGCGCCAGCAGCTTGGACGGATACGAGCAGTACTTC.

V and J are TRBV5-5 and TRBJ2-7, with D tentatively TRBD1 (5 bases). Germline loops: CDR1 SGHKS, CDR2 YYEKEE (reference sequence). This CDR3 has 14 residues. Trimming stripped 0 bases from V and 9 bases from J, with 16 bases between. The CDR3 sequence: CASSLDQRIQVQYF. The CDR3 coding sequence is TGTGCCAGCAGCTTGGACCAGCGTATACAGGTGCAGTACTTC.

This sequence joins TRBV9 and TRBJ2-1; 10 bases match TRBD1. Germline lookup yields CDR1 SGDLS and CDR2 YYNGEE. The CDR3 runs to 17 residues. Germline trimming cut 1 base from V and 6 bases from J; bases unmatched to any gene: 10. CDR3 coding DNA: TGTGCCAGCAGCGTATTTTTGAACCGGGACAGGGGCAATGAGCAGTTCTTC. Encoded protein: CASSVFLNRDRGNEQFF.

This chain links TRBV19 with TRBJ1-1; 7 positions match TRBD1. V gave up 4 bases and J gave up 4 bases; unmatched junction bases: 9. From germline, CDR1 is LNHDA and CDR2 SQIVND (reference sequence). The CDR3 has 15 residues. In DNA, the CDR3 is TGTGCCAGTAGTACCGCCGGGACAGAGAGCACTGAAGCTTTCTTT. Protein product: CASSTAGTESTEAFF.

This rearrangement joins TRBV7-2 to TRBJ2-1; D is possibly TRBD2 (5 bases). Germline CDR1 and CDR2: SGHTA and FQGNSA. CDR3 length: 15 amino acids. V was shortened by 2 bases and J by 7 bases, with 15 bases between the two germline ends. This chain's CDR3 is CASSLYSTPGNEQFF. For the CDR3, the DNA is TGTGCCAGCAGCTTATACTCTACCCCGGGGAATGAGCAGTTCTTC.

This rearrangement joins TRBV6-1 to TRBJ2-7; maybe TRBD1 (6 bases). V lost 2 bases and J 5 bases, leaving 13 bases between the germline ends. The CDR3 is made up of 14 amino acids. Germline V lookup: CDR1 MNHNS, CDR2 SASEGT. DNA for the CDR3: TGTGCCAGCAGTGAAATAGGGGGTAATCACGAGCAGTACGTC. Residues: CASSEIGGNHEQYV.

The gene calls are TRBV6-1 and TRBJ2-7; TRBD2 aligns across 7 bases. The CDR3 is made up of 13 amino acids. From germline, CDR1 is MNHNS and CDR2 SASEGT. V shed 6 bases and J 5 bases; nucleotides not matched to a gene: 7. The CDR3 sequence is CASRESGVNEQYV. CDR3 nucleotide sequence: TGTGCCAGCAGGGAGAGCGGGGTTAACGAGCAGTACGTC.

The chain has TRBV5-6 and TRBJ2-3, with 11 bases matching TRBD2. The CDR3 covers 18 residues. J gave up 2 bases and V 4 bases, and 12 bases lay outside the gene matches. Germline V CDR1 and CDR2: SGHDT, YYEEEE. The CDR3 nucleotides are TGTGCCAGCAGCCTGGTGGGGACTAGCGGCTTATTCACAGATACGCAGTATTTT. Residues: CASSLVGTSGLFTDTQYF.

This chain connects TRBV2 to TRBJ2-3; D possibly corresponds to TRBD2 (5 bases). Looked up from germline, CDR1 is SNHLY and CDR2 is FYNNEI. The V end lost 8 bases, the J end lost 3 bases, and 21 bases lay between the germline ends. The CDR3 has 16 amino acids. Here the CDR3 DNA reads TGTGCCAGCCTCCCCGGGGTTTTAGTCCGTACAGATACGCAGTATTTT. Translated: CASLPGVLVRTDTQYF.

The CDR3 sequence is CASSPARETNYGYTF. The CDR3 DNA follows: TGTGCCAGCAGCCCCGCCAGGGAAACTAACTATGGCTACACCTTC. The chain joins TRBV6-6 to TRBJ1-2, with D tentatively TRBD1 (5 bases). This CDR3 region has 15 residues. The V gene lost 6 bases and the J gene lost 0 bases, with 14 bases spanning the gap. CDR1 is MNHNY, CDR2 SVGAGI, per germline (reference sequence).

This clone was seen a single time. The chain employs TRBV19 and TRBJ1-2; D remains unclear. The V gene's germline CDR1 is LNHDA and CDR2 SQIVND (reference sequence). The CDR3 is 16 residues long. Trimming removed 8 bases from V and 4 bases from J, with 23 bases in between. The CDR3 region is CASLLGGEGLGYGYTF. For the CDR3, the DNA is TGTGCCAGTTTGCTAGGCGGGGAAGGCCTAGGCTATGGCTACACCTTC.

The chain uses TRBV5-1 and TRBJ2-3; D is perhaps TRBD2 (5 bases). There are 17 residues in the CDR3. Germline V gene data show CDR1 as SGHRS and CDR2 as YFSETQ. The germline V and J ends were trimmed by 1 base and 1 base, with 16 bases remaining between them. The CDR3 region has the DNA TGCGCCAGCAGCTTGATAACCGGGGTCCTGGGCACAGATACGCAGTATTTT. This translates into CASSLITGVLGTDTQYF.